In its sample, the clone carrying this TCR beta chain was seen many times. Its antigen is as yet unknown. General observations from the study: Tumor-infiltrating Treg TCR alpha and beta sequences overlapped most with tumor naive CD4+ T cells, then blood naive. The TCR gene usage of tumor memory CD4+ T cells clustered together with blood and lymph node memory CD4+ cells and with lymph node naive CD4+ cells.

Constant-region reverse primers amplified full-length variable regions, followed by semi-nested Nested Universal Primer A PCR. TCRdb reanalysed the 5' RACE reads using MiXCR and keeps one entry per CDR3 protein. The sample yields around 44,000 distinct CDR3 sequences, about 30% seen once. CDR3 length equals 15 residues. The V segment lost 5 bases and the J segment 8 bases; nucleotides outside the gene matches: 6. CDR1 and CDR2 from the germline V gene are SEHNR and FQNEAQ (reference sequence). The sequencing input was tumor-infiltrating memory CD4+ T cells sorted from the breast tumor. The subset was: memory CD4+ T cells, CD4+CD45RO+CD25-. The clonotype originates from a female donor with breast cancer. J is TRBJ2-1 and V is TRBV7-9; TRBD2 aligns across 13 bases. The CDR3 reads CASSRTSGSGDEQFF. As DNA, the CDR3 is TGTGCCAGCAGCCGGACTAGCGGGAGTGGGGATGAGCAGTTCTTC.